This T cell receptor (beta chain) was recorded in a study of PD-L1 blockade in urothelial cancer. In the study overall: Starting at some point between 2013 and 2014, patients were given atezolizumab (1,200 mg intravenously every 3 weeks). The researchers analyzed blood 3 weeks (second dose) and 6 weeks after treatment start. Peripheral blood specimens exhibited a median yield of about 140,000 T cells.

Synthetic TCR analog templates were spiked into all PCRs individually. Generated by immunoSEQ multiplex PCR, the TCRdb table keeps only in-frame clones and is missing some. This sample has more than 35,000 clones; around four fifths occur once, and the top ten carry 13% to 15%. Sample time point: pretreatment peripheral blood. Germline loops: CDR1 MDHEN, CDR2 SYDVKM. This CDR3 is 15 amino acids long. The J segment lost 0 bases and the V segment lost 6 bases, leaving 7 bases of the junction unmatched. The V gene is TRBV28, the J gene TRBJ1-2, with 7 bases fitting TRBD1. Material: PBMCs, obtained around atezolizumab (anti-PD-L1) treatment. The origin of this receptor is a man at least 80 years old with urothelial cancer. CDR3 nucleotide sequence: TGTGCCAGCAGGATACCCGGGACAGCTAACTATGGCTACACCTTC. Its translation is CASRIPGTANYGYTF.